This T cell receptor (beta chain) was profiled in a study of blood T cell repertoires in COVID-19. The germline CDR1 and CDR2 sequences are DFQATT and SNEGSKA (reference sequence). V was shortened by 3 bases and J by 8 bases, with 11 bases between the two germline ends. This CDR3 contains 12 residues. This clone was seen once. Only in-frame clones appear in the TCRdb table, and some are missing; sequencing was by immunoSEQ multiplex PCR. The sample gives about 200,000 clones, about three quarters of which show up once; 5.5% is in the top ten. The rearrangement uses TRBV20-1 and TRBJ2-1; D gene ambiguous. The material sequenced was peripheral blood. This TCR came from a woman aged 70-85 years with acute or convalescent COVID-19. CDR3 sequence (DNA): TGCAGTGCTAGTTCGGTTGGTCATGAGCAGTTCTTC. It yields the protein CSASSVGHEQFF.